These 13 T cell receptor beta chains originate from one sample sequenced in a study of T cell repertoires in cytomegalovirus infection (dated by TCRdb to the late 2010s). The sample was run on an Illumina HiSeq 1500. Through fastp at Q25 and MiXCR, TCRdb rebuilt clones from the public reads, retaining in-frame beta chains. Records with the same CDR3 protein are collapsed into one entry carrying the most frequent genes and DNA. In this sample the table shows 200,000 to 300,000 distinct CDR3 sequences, roughly an eighth of which occur a single time. 8.8% of the sample rests with the top ten. Sequenced sample: PBMCs. Receptor source: a human donor in good health (CMV status not recorded). Some clones in this sample may be carry-over from other donors' samples.

This clonotype was picked up many times. The chain combines TRBV7-2 with TRBJ1-2; a weak D match, TRBD1 (5 bases). The CDR3 is 15 amino acids. Looked up from germline, CDR1 is SGHTA and CDR2 is FQGNSA. The germline V and J ends were trimmed by 1 base and 2 bases, with 11 bases remaining between them. CDR3 bases: TGTGCCAGCAGCTTAGGCAGGGAGATCAACTATGGCTACACCTTC. Translation gives CASSLGREINYGYTF.

This clonotype came up many times. The gene calls are TRBV7-6 and TRBJ2-2; unclear D gene. The V end was cut by 1 base, the J end by 3 bases, with 6 bases between. This CDR3 spans 14 amino acids. The germline V gene has CDR1 SGHVS and CDR2 FNYEAQ. CDR3 sequence (DNA): TGTGCCAGCAGCTTAGACGGCTACACCGGGGAGCTGTTTTTT. Translated: CASSLDGYTGELFF.

The chain has TRBV20-1 and TRBJ1-6, with D possibly being TRBD1 (5 bases). The CDR3 sequence is 13 residues long. V shed 3 bases and J shed 8 bases, with 11 bases lying between them. CDR1 and CDR2 (germline): DFQATT, SNEGSKA (reference sequence). As DNA, the CDR3 is TGCAGTGCTAGGGGGGGGTTGGATTCACCCCTCCACTTT. Its translation: CSARGGLDSPLHF.

The chain combines TRBV20-1 with TRBJ2-7; 13 positions match TRBD2. The germline V gene encodes CDR1 DFQATT and CDR2 SNEGSKA (reference sequence). J was trimmed by 4 bases and V by 5 bases; bases with no gene match: 5. The CDR3 sequence is 14 residues long. This CDR3 is CSALLAGGRYEQYF. The CDR3 bases are TGCAGTGCTTTACTAGCGGGAGGGCGGTACGAGCAGTACTTC.

This clonotype occurred a few times. This chain joins TRBV6-6 and TRBJ1-5; D is unresolved. The CDR3 spans 17 residues. Trimming removed 6 bases at V and 0 bases at J, with 18 bases between. Germline CDR1 is MNHNY and CDR2 is SVGAGI (reference sequence). CDR3 nucleotides: TGTGCCAGCAGCCGAAACCTGGACCCGAGTAGCAATCAGCCCCAGCATTTT. This sequence encodes CASSRNLDPSSNQPQHF.

The chain is built from TRBV20-1 and TRBJ2-2, with 10 bases lining up with TRBD1. This CDR3 is built from 15 residues. The V gene's germline CDR1 is DFQATT and CDR2 SNEGSKA (reference sequence). V shed 5 bases, J shed 5 bases, and the junction held 8 bases outside the gene matches. The CDR3 DNA reads as TGCAGTGCTCCGGGACAGGGGCTCAGAACCGGGGAGCTGTTTTTT. It yields the protein CSAPGQGLRTGELFF.

In this sample, this clonotype turned up many times. This chain links TRBV28 with TRBJ2-2; D is possibly TRBD2 (5 bases). Germline V CDR1 and CDR2: MDHEN, SYDVKM. This CDR3 is 14 amino acids long. Trimming removed 2 bases at V and 5 bases at J, with 9 bases between. CDR3 in amino acids: CASSLGLKTGELFF. The CDR3 DNA reads as TGTGCCAGCAGTTTAGGACTTAAAACCGGGGAGCTGTTTTTT.

This clonotype occurred a few times. The J gene is TRBJ2-1, the V gene TRBV19, with 9 positions matching TRBD1. The CDR3 extends over 17 amino acids. With V trimmed by 6 bases and J by 1 base, 10 bases remained unmatched. Germline V gives CDR1 LNHDA, CDR2 SQIVND (reference sequence). The CDR3 nucleotides are TGTGCCAGTAGATTAGGGACAGGGAAAGGATCCTACAATGAGCAGTTCTTC. Translating it yields CASRLGTGKGSYNEQFF.

Ten or more counts support this clonotype. The chain carries TRBV6-1 and TRBJ2-5; D call uncertain. The CDR3 is made up of 14 amino acids. CDR1 is MNHNS and CDR2 is SASEGT in the germline V gene. Trimming pared 7 bases from V and 5 bases from J, leaving 17 bases between. The CDR3 DNA sequence: TGTGCCAGCACGGCGGCCGGGTCCCGGGAGACCCAGTACTTC. Translation gives CASTAAGSRETQYF.

This clonotype was found many times. The genes are TRBV15 and TRBJ2-5; possible D gene TRBD2, 6 bases. The CDR3 has 17 amino acids. Trimming removed 5 bases from V and 4 bases from J, with 23 bases in between. The germline V gene encodes CDR1 LNHNV and CDR2 YYDKDF (reference sequence). The CDR3 loop is CATSGPRRGASGETQYF. DNA of the CDR3: TGTGCCACCAGCGGGCCCAGGAGGGGCGCGTCAGGAGAGACCCAGTACTTC.

The gene calls are TRBV9 and TRBJ1-4, with D hard to call. CDR3 length: 15 amino acids. Trimming removed 4 bases from V and 5 bases from J, with 15 bases in between. Germline V lookup: CDR1 SGDLS, CDR2 YYNGEE. The CDR3, as DNA: TGTGCCAGCAGCACCACAGCCTTCGGGAATGAAAAACTGTTTTTT. It translates to CASSTTAFGNEKLFF.

The rearrangement joins TRBV7-6 to TRBJ2-7, with D possibly TRBD2 on 6 matching bases. This CDR3 spans 13 amino acids. The V end lost 8 bases, the J end lost 7 bases, and 18 bases lay between the germline ends. CDR1 SGHVS and CDR2 FNYEAQ come from the germline V gene. As DNA, the CDR3 is TGTGCCAGCCATCCAGGAGGGGCTCGGGAGCAGTACTTC. Residues: CASHPGGAREQYF.

This clonotype came up a few times. The rearrangement joins TRBV12-3 or TRBV12-4 to TRBJ1-1; D unclear. Trimming shortened V by 1 base and J by 8 bases, and 8 bases separated the two germline ends. The CDR3 totals 12 residues. The DNA of the CDR3 is TGTGCCAGCAGTTTAGACAGTAAAGAAGCTTTCTTT. It specifies CASSLDSKEAFF.